This TCR beta chain was identified in a study of technical replicates of blood from a few donors. Some clones are missing from TCRdb's copy, which holds only in-frame ones; the method was immunoSEQ multiplex PCR. Of approximately 75,000 clones in the sample, around 95% were seen once. The CDR3 has 15 amino acids. With V trimmed by 5 bases and J by 7 bases, 9 bases remained unmatched. CDR1 is MNHEY and CDR2 is SMNVEV in the germline V gene (reference sequence). The source material was T cells isolated from PBMCs. This TCR came from a human donor in good health. The rearrangement links TRBV27 to TRBJ2-2, with 8 nucleotides matching TRBD2. The CDR3, as DNA: TGTGCCAGCAGTCCCTGGGCGGGAGGTGACGGGGAGCTGTTTTTT. Translation gives CASSPWAGGDGELFF.